This T cell receptor (beta chain) was sequenced during a study of T cell responses to AZD1222 COVID-19 vaccine. Sequenced by immunoSEQ multiplex PCR; TCRdb stores in-frame clones only, minus some. Found here are 85,000 to 90,000 clones, roughly 89% of them singletons; the top ten hold roughly 5%. The J segment lost 0 bases and the V segment lost 7 bases, leaving 11 bases of the junction unmatched. This CDR3 spans 16 amino acids. Germline CDR1 SNHLY, CDR2 FYNNEI. This clone was seen only a few times. The receptor's source is an adult who received the AZD1222 COVID-19 vaccine. The chain carries TRBV2 and TRBJ2-5; 7 positions agree with TRBD1. Material: peripheral blood, obtained 28 days after the second AZD1222 dose. CDR3 sequence reads: CASKKPGQQNQETQYF. CDR3 coding DNA: TGTGCCAGCAAGAAACCGGGACAGCAAAACCAAGAGACCCAGTACTTC.